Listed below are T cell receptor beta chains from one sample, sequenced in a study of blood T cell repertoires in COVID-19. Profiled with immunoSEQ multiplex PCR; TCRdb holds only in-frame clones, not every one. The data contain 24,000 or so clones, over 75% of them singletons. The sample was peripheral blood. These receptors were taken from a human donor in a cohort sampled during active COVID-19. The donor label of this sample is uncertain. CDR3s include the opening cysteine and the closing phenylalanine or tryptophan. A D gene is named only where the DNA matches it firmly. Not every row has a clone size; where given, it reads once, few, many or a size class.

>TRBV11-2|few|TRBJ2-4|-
CASSPRGGLSLAKNIQYF
TGTGCCAGCAGCCCGAGGGGGGGCTTATCTCTAGCCAAAAACATTCAGTACTTC
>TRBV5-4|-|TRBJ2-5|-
CASSLERGETQYF
TGTGCCAGCAGCTTGGAGAGGGGGGAGACCCAGTACTTC
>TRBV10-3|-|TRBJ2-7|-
CAISSPGSIEQYF
TGTGCCATCAGTTCACCGGGGTCTATCGAGCAGTACTTC
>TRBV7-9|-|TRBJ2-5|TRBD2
CASSFSGYQETQYF
TGTGCCAGCAGCTTTAGCGGGTACCAAGAGACCCAGTACTTC
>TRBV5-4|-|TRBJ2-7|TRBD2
CASSFGSGGFNEQYF
TGTGCCAGCAGCTTTGGTAGCGGGGGGTTCAACGAGCAGTACTTC
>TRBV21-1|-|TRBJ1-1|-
CASSNGRGSDTEAFF
TGTGCCAGCAGCAACGGTCGGGGTTCGGACACTGAAGCTTTCTTT
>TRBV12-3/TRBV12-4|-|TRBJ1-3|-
CASSFGNTIYF
TGTGCCAGCAGTTTCGGGAACACCATATATTTT
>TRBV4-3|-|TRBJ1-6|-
CASSQEPGTNYSPLHF
TGCGCCAGCAGCCAAGAGCCCGGGACAAACTATTCACCCCTCCACTTT
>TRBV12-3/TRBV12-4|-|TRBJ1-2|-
CASSRGPNYGYTF
TGTGCCAGCAGCCGCGGCCCAAACTATGGCTACACCTTC
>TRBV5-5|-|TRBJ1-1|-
CASSLAPGRNTEAFF
TGTGCCAGCAGCTTGGCCCCAGGGCGGAACACTGAAGCTTTCTTT
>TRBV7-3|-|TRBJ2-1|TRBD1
CASSPGTGSHEQFF
TGTGCCAGCAGTCCCGGGACAGGGAGCCATGAGCAGTTCTTC
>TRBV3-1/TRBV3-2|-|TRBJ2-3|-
CASSQGRVTADTQYF
TGTGCCAGCAGCCAAGGGCGGGTCACCGCAGATACGCAGTATTTT
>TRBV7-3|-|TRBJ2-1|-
CASSLVGGISYNEQFF
TGTGCCAGCAGCTTAGTCGGCGGGATTTCCTACAATGAGCAGTTCTTC
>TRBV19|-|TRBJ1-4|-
CASSVGRGRTNEKLFF
TGTGCCAGTAGTGTGGGGCGCGGTAGAACTAATGAAAAACTGTTTTTT
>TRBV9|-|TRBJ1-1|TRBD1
CASSVRASQGGTEAFF
TGTGCCAGCAGCGTAAGGGCGTCACAGGGGGGAACTGAAGCTTTCTTT
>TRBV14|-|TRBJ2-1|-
CASSQRGSYNEQFF
TGTGCCAGCAGCCAACGGGGGTCCTACAATGAGCAGTTCTTC
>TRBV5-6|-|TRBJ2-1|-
CASSLVQNSEQFF
TGTGCCAGCAGCTTGGTCCAGAACAGCGAGCAGTTCTTC
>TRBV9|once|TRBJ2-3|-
CASSVDAIRTDTQYF
TGTGCCAGCAGCGTAGACGCGATCCGCACAGATACGCAGTATTTT
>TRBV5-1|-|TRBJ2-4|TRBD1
CASSPRDRGGKNIQYF
TGCGCCAGCAGCCCCCGGGACAGGGGGGGCAAAAACATTCAGTACTTC
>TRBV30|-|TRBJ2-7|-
CAWSVPRVGHEQYF
TGTGCCTGGAGTGTACCCAGGGTGGGGCACGAGCAGTACTTC
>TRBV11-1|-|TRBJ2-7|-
CASSLEWAPPSEQYF
TGTGCCAGCAGCTTAGAGTGGGCGCCGCCCTCCGAGCAGTACTTC
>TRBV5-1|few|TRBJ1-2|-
CASSQEALPYGYTF
TGCGCCAGCAGCCAGGAGGCCCTACCCTATGGCTACACCTTC
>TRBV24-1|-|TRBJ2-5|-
CATSDFTGIQETQYF
TGTGCCACCAGTGATTTTACAGGCATCCAAGAGACCCAGTACTTC
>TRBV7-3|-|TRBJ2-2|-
CASSLTLGAGARSTGELFF
TGTGCCAGCAGCTTAACGTTAGGGGCAGGAGCTAGGAGCACCGGGGAGCTGTTTTTT
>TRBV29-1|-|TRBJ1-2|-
CSVQLPTGALHGYTF
TGCAGCGTCCAACTCCCGACAGGAGCCCTACATGGCTACACCTTC
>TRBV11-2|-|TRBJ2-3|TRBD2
CASSLVGGGATDTQYF
TGTGCCAGCAGCTTAGTCGGCGGGGGGGCCACAGATACGCAGTATTTT
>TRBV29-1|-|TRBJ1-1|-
CSVAPGFSSGAFF
TGCAGCGTCGCTCCAGGCTTTTCGTCTGGAGCTTTCTTT
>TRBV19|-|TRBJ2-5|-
CASSTRGVPKETQYF
TGTGCCAGTAGTACCCGGGGAGTACCAAAAGAGACCCAGTACTTC
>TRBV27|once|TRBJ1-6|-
CASSSRGLGSPLHF
TGTGCCAGCAGTTCCCGCGGGCTCGGTTCACCCCTCCACTTT
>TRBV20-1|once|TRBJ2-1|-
CSARGRVNYNEQFF
TGCAGTGCTCGTGGACGGGTCAACTACAATGAGCAGTTCTTC
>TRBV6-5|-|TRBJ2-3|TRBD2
CASTLNRLAVDTQYF
TGTGCCAGCACTCTTAATCGACTAGCAGTAGATACGCAGTATTTT
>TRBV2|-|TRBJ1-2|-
CASRGTPQGGYTF
TGTGCCAGCAGGGGGACACCTCAGGGCGGCTACACCTTC
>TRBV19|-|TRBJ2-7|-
CASSIYYGEAYEQYF
TGTGCCAGTAGTATATATTACGGGGAGGCCTACGAGCAGTACTTC
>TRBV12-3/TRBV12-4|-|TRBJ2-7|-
CASSGDKSYEQYF
TGTGCCAGCAGTGGGGACAAGAGTTACGAGCAGTACTTC
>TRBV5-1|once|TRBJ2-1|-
CASSLALGNEQFF
TGCGCCAGCAGCTTGGCCCTAGGCAATGAGCAGTTCTTC
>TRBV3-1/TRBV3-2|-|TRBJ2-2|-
CASSWGEGELFF
TGTGCCAGCAGCTGGGGCGAAGGGGAGCTGTTTTTT
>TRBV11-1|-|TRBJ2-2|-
CASSLGIGANTGELFF
TGTGCCAGCAGCTTAGGAATAGGGGCGAACACCGGGGAGCTGTTTTTT
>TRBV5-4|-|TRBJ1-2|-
CASSLASVSYGYTF
TGTGCCAGCAGCTTGGCTTCGGTTAGCTATGGCTACACCTTC
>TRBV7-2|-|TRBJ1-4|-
CASSSTQALFF
TGTGCCAGCAGCTCGACCCAGGCACTGTTTTTT
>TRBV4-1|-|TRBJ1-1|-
CASSQDGERGNTEAFF
TGCGCCAGCAGCCAAGATGGTGAACGGGGGAACACTGAAGCTTTCTTT
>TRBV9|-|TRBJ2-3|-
CASSVDPSGTQYF
TGTGCCAGCAGCGTAGACCCCTCGGGTACGCAGTATTTT
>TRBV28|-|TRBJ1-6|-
CASSFRGNSYNSPLHF
TGTGCCAGCAGTTTTAGGGGGAACTCCTATAATTCACCCCTCCACTTT
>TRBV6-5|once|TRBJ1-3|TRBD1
CASSMDRDSGNTIYF
TGTGCCAGCAGCATGGACAGGGATAGTGGAAACACCATATATTTT